This record covers a single TCR beta chain. The sample comes from a study of blood T cell repertoires in COVID-19. Turning to the study itself: Both acute and convalescent COVID-19 samples were obtained from the United States, Italy and Spain.

The method was immunoSEQ multiplex PCR; TCRdb's version includes in-frame clones alone and lacks a portion of them. The table has roughly 150,000 clones, nearly 85% seen once. Germline V lookup: CDR1 DFQATT, CDR2 SNEGSKA (reference sequence). The CDR3 is 11 residues long. The V end was cut by 5 bases, the J end by 5 bases, with 6 bases between. The clonotype was recovered from a human donor in a cohort sampled during active COVID-19. Sequencing input: peripheral blood. The rearrangement links TRBV20-1 to TRBJ1-4, with unresolved D. CDR3 amino acids: CSAPTNEKLFF. The CDR3 DNA is TGCAGTGCTCCCACAAATGAAAAACTGTTTTTT.